The following is a TCR beta chain sequence with its context. This receptor's antigen is unknown. Sequence at one end of the junction differs from germline and may be a read error. PBMCs were isolated by Ficoll-Paque density gradient centrifugation. The data derive from a study of T-cell memory formation after mild COVID-19 (dated by TCRdb to 2020 to 2023). Background on the whole study: TCR sequence clusters from the two donors were largely donor specific. In two donors, T-cell clones that expanded and contracted after mild COVID-19 were followed by sequencing TCRalpha and TCRbeta repertoires longitudinally. The cohort comprised two young, previously healthy adult volunteers, one female and one male.

Sequencing was carried out with an Illumina NovaSeq 6000. cDNA libraries for TCRalpha and TCRbeta were prepared by 5'RACE using constant-segment primers, with sample barcodes and unique molecular identifiers added. RNA was extracted from every sample with Trizol reagent. Amplification of the libraries took two PCR steps, and the second step added a second sample barcode plus Illumina TruSeq adapters. Libraries were sequenced on an Illumina NovaSeq with 2 x 150 bp paired-end reads. The study's processing was this. Demultiplexing of reads and collapsing into UMI-guided consensus sequences were performed with migec v1.2.7. Using mixcr v2.1.11, UMI consensuses were aligned to TRA and TRB V and J templates and then assembled into clonotypes. Expanded or contracted clonotypes were those called significant by both edgeR and NoisET, with noise models trained on biological replicates. For edgeR calls, a false discovery rate-adjusted p below 0.01 and a log2 fold-change threshold of 1 were applied. As an exploratory analysis of dynamics, max-normalized trajectories of the 1000 most abundant clonotypes were examined by PCA with hierarchical clustering. Separately sequenced CD4+ and CD8+ repertoires were used to assign a CD4 or CD8 phenotype to each responding clone. TCRdb redid the processing of the public reads, applying fastp at Q25 and MiXCR, and retained in-frame beta chains. A single entry per CDR3 protein holds the most common genes and DNA from its merged rows. The V and J calls reflect TCRdb's pipeline rather than the authors' work. This sample holds about half a million distinct CDR3 sequences; 15% to 20% were observed only once. Together, the top ten hold more than 9% of the sample.

The CDR3 holds 11 amino acids from the cysteine to the phenylalanine. Only the CDR3 portion is preserved as DNA: 33 bases, with reading frame beginning at the first base. Sequences DFQATT (CDR1) and SNEGSKA (CDR2) are obtained from the germline V gene (reference sequence). General conclusions and limits of the study: SARS-CoV-2 specificity was not confirmed for the second-wave clones peaking on day 37. Clones that contracted from day 15 to 85 showed balanced CD4/CD8 phenotypes, whereas a second wave of clones that expanded from day 15 to 37 leaned towards CD4+. The detection of some responding clones in pre-infection memory suggests that pre-existing cross-reactive memory T cells joined the SARS-CoV-2 response. Only two mild cases were covered by the study, and larger cohorts that include severe cases with pre-infection samples were considered necessary. Contracting CD4+ clones turned up mainly in the CM and EM memory subsets, whereas EMRA was where CD8+ clones were enriched.

The chain joins TRBV20-1 to TRBJ2-5, and perhaps TRBD2 as D gene, on 7 matching bases. This TCR was sampled from an adult woman who had mild COVID-19 (a few samples of this study predate the infection). The sample titles of this study are shuffled in the database, so cell type and time point are left out; the donor was told from shared clones. The sequenced sample was PBMCs or a T cell subset sorted from them (not recorded which). The sequenced DNA is TGCAGTGCTAGCAACGGGGGGCTTTCGTTATTC. Translated, this is CSASNGGLSLF.